This T cell receptor beta chain was identified during a study of technical replicates of blood from a few donors (dated by TCRdb to the late 2010s). The library was prepared using the immunoSEQ multiplex PCR assay. Here the immuneACCESS table is served through TCRdb, limited to in-frame sequences with V and J called. Missing clones are a known gap in these copies; in checked studies unresolved V genes cover under half, and the rest lacks a known reason. The sample contains under 75,000 clones, about 94% of them found a single time. The biggest ten clones account for about 0.38% of the sample. A note on this clone: Its binding antigen is unknown. Qualities for individual bases were not recorded, and no much larger clone is one base off.

The germline V gene (reference sequence) yields GTSNPN for CDR1 and SVGIG for CDR2. Deletion took 4 bases off V and 1 base off J, with a span of 10 bases between the germline ends. Spanning cysteine to phenylalanine, the CDR3 consists of 13 amino acids. Just CDR3 DNA is preserved here, 39 bases in frame from base 1. The chain is made from TRBV30 and TRBJ1-1, and the D gene may be TRBD1, 5 bases matching. The sequenced material came from T cells isolated from PBMCs. The clonotype was recovered from a human donor in good health. The CDR3 protein sequence reads: CAWTQGANTEAFF. The nucleotide sequence reads as follows: TGTGCCTGGACTCAAGGGGCGAACACTGAAGCTTTCTTT.